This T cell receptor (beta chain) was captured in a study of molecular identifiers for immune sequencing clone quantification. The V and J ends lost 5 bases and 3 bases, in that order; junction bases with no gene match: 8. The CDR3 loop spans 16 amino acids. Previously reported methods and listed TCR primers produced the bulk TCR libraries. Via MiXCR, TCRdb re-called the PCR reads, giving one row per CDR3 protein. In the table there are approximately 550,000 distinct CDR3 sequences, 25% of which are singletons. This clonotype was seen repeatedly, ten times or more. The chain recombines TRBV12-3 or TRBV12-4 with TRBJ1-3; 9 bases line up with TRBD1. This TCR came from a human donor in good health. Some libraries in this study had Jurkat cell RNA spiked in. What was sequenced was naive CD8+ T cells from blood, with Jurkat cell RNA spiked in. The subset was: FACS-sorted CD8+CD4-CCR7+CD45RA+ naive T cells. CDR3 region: CASSHRGLTLGNTIYF. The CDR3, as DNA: TGTGCCAGCAGTCACAGGGGGCTTACTCTTGGAAACACCATATATTTT.